This record covers a single T cell receptor (beta chain). Generated by immunoSEQ multiplex PCR, the TCRdb table keeps only in-frame clones and is missing some. The table shows about 110,000 clones, with approximately 90% occurring only once. Trimming left V 6 bases short and J 1 base short, with 15 bases between. Germline V gene sequence: CDR1 KGHSH, CDR2 LQKENI. CDR3 length equals 15 residues. The data derive from a study of T cell responses to AZD1222 COVID-19 vaccine. This TCR was recovered from an adult in good health. The chain has TRBV18 and TRBJ1-1; D uncertain. Material: peripheral blood, obtained on day 0 of AZD1222 vaccination. The chain's CDR3 is CASSPGLLGNTEAFF. In DNA form, the CDR3 reads TGTGCCAGCTCCCCTGGGCTCCTCGGGAACACTGAAGCTTTCTTT.